The T cell receptor beta chain under discussion was sequenced for a study of cytomegalovirus exposure and HLA in healthy donors. Study results and caveats: Prior analysis indicated that the majority of TCR beta V segments exhibited productivity approximately 87% or approximately 30% of the time. A reported reduction in N-insertions relative to the approximately 690-donor mean was seen in an Asian-associated ancestry cluster in a later analysis.

Looked up from germline, CDR1 is SGDLS and CDR2 is YYNGEE. The ends lost 3 bases at V and 0 bases at J; junction bases unmatched: 3. This CDR3 region has 15 residues. About this clone itself: Its antigen is unknown.

In the PCR, 60 Vbeta and 13 Jbeta primers were used. Measured with immunoSEQ multiplex PCR; TCRdb has only the in-frame clones, and not every one. The top ten clones hold approximately 10% of a sample with 85,000 to 110,000 clones, more than 75% of them seen once. Sequencing was performed on PBMCs. This clonotype was obtained from a woman under 30 in good health and CMV-seropositive. The chain couples TRBV9 to TRBJ2-1, with 7 bases fitting TRBD1. Here the CDR3 DNA reads TGTGCCAGCAGCGCACAGGGGTACTCCTACAATGAGCAGTTCTTC. This gives the protein CASSAQGYSYNEQFF.